The 21 T cell receptor beta chains given below trace back to one sample, sequenced in a study of Ad26.COV2.S vaccination and SARS-CoV-2 variants. Sample treatment: around 19 received Ad26.COV2.S at low or high dose, single or two shots; 5 received placebo; per-sample allocation not given. Collection of the samples took place on day 63 after the first injection of vaccine or placebo. Sequencing used immunoSEQ multiplex PCR; TCRdb keeps in-frame clones, though not all of them. The sample yields roughly 380,000 clones, around 89% seen once. This sample comprised peripheral blood, obtained in a trial of Ad26.COV2.S vaccine versus placebo. The receptors shown here come from a person between 18 and 60 years old who received the Ad26.COV2.S COVID-19 vaccine or a placebo.

The chain carries TRBV30 and TRBJ1-2; 7 nucleotides line up with TRBD1. V lost 3 bases, J lost 0 bases, and 7 bases stayed unmatched. CDR1 and CDR2 (germline): GTSNPN, SVGIG (reference sequence). The CDR3 extends over 15 amino acids. The CDR3 nucleotides are TGTGCCTGGAGGAGATGGGACAGAACTAACTATGGCTACACCTTC. Amino acid sequence: CAWRRWDRTNYGYTF.

The chain couples TRBV28 to TRBJ1-5, with TRBD1 identical over 11 bases. Trimming at V came to 6 bases and at J to 9 bases, leaving 10 bases not matched to a gene. Germline values: CDR1 MDHEN, CDR2 SYDVKM. This CDR3 is built from 15 residues. The CDR3 loop reads CASSPRTGGPGPQHF. As DNA, the CDR3 is TGTGCCAGCAGCCCCCGGACAGGGGGCCCTGGGCCCCAGCATTTT.

The chain employs TRBV10-1 and TRBJ2-7; 10 nucleotides line up with TRBD1. The CDR3 contains 15 residues. The V segment lost 4 bases and the J segment 5 bases; nucleotides outside the gene matches: 8. Germline lookup yields CDR1 WNHNN and CDR2 SYGVQD (reference sequence). CDR3 in DNA: TGCGCCAGCAGTGCCGGGACAGGGGAGAGTGACGAGCAGTACTTC. Protein: CASSAGTGESDEQYF.

The count of this clone is one. The genes are TRBV4-3 and TRBJ2-4; 7 positions agree with TRBD2. The trim removed 3 bases at V and 0 bases at J, leaving 2 bases unmatched. The germline V gene encodes CDR1 LGHNA and CDR2 YSLEER. The CDR3 runs to 15 residues. This chain's CDR3 is CASSQGLLAKNIQYF. The CDR3 DNA reads TGCGCCAGCAGCCAGGGACTACTAGCCAAAAACATTCAGTACTTC.

This clone has only a few counts. The chain joins TRBV25-1 to TRBJ1-1; 8 bases agree with TRBD1. V was clipped by 2 bases and J by 4 bases; unmatched bases: 0. This CDR3 comprises 13 residues. Germline V gene sequence: CDR1 MGHDK, CDR2 SYGVNS. The CDR3 sequence: CASSETGGTEAFF. The CDR3 DNA reads TGTGCCAGCAGTGAAACAGGGGGCACTGAAGCTTTCTTT.

This chain uses TRBV24-1 with TRBJ2-5, with D unclear. Germline values: CDR1 KGHDR, CDR2 SFDVKD. The CDR3 totals 15 residues. V dropped 0 bases and J dropped 2 bases, with 9 bases sitting between them. CDR3 protein: CATSDLGPLQETQYF. The DNA for the CDR3 is TGTGCCACCAGTGATTTGGGACCTCTACAAGAGACCCAGTACTTC.

The chain combines TRBV7-2 with TRBJ1-1; D is possibly TRBD1 (5 bases). CDR1 SGHTA and CDR2 FQGNSA come from the germline V gene. This CDR3 region has 15 residues. Trimming stripped 4 bases from V and 5 bases from J, with 17 bases between. CDR3: CASSSLAGGDTEAFF. The CDR3 DNA is TGTGCCAGCAGCTCTCTGGCCGGGGGGGATACTGAAGCTTTCTTT.

This clone was recorded once. The V gene is TRBV23-1, the J gene TRBJ1-1, with D possibly being TRBD1 (6 bases). TRBV23-1 is reported as an ORF; its role is uncertain. This CDR3 is 14 amino acids long. The V end lost 4 bases, the J end lost 5 bases, and 14 bases lay between the germline ends. CDR3 protein: CASSPGRGETEAFF. The CDR3 coding sequence is TGCGCCAGCAGTCCCGGCAGGGGAGAGACTGAAGCTTTCTTT.

The CDR3 bases are TGTGCCAGCAGTTATCAGGGAGTTACTGAAGCTTTCTTT. Protein sequence: CASSYQGVTEAFF. The rearrangement links TRBV6-2 or TRBV6-3 to TRBJ1-1; TRBD1 is a possible D gene (5 bases). The CDR3 is 13 residues long. Trimming stripped 3 bases from V and 5 bases from J, with 10 bases between. Germline CDR1 MNHEY, CDR2 SVGEGT.

The V gene is TRBV5-1, the J gene TRBJ1-1; TRBD1 might be the D (5 bases). Germline CDR1 and CDR2: SGHRS and YFSETQ. The CDR3 length is 15 residues. Trimming stripped 3 bases from V and 3 bases from J, with 15 bases between. CDR3 coding DNA: TGCGCCAGCAGCTATTCCGGGACGAGAGACACTGAAGCTTTCTTT. Translated: CASSYSGTRDTEAFF.

V gene TRBV11-2 combines with J gene TRBJ2-5, with 9 positions matching TRBD2. V gave up 5 bases and J gave up 4 bases; unmatched junction bases: 5. The CDR3 extends over 14 amino acids. CDR1 and CDR2 from the germline V gene are SGHAT and FQNNGV. The CDR3 DNA follows: TGTGCCAGCAGCCGTCCGGGACTAGCAGAGACCCAGTACTTC. Residues: CASSRPGLAETQYF.

V is TRBV11-2 and J is TRBJ2-7, with TRBD2 matching over 10 bases. CDR1 is SGHAT and CDR2 is FQNNGV in the germline V gene. J was trimmed by 2 bases and V by 5 bases; bases with no gene match: 12. This CDR3 comprises 17 residues. The CDR3 here is CASSLRNLAGETYEQYF. CDR3 DNA sequence: TGTGCCAGCAGCCTCCGAAACCTAGCGGGGGAAACCTACGAGCAGTACTTC.

J is TRBJ2-7 and V is TRBV23-1, with D possibly being TRBD2 (5 bases). TRBV23-1 falls under the ORF class, with uncertain function. Between the trimmed V and J ends, which lost 8 bases and 9 bases, there was a span of 23 bases. The CDR3 contains 14 residues. In nucleotides, the CDR3 is TGCGCCAGCCCCTCGATGTACCGGACTGTGGGGCAGTACTTC. Residues: CASPSMYRTVGQYF.

This clone was detected only a few times. The chain has TRBV27 and TRBJ2-7; tentatively, D is TRBD1 (6 bases). Germline values: CDR1 MNHEY, CDR2 SMNVEV (reference sequence). The length of the CDR3 is 14 residues. The ends were cut back, 2 bases at V and 2 bases at J, with 10 bases in the middle. Here the CDR3 reads CASSLIAGAYEQYF. As DNA, the CDR3 is TGTGCCAGCAGTTTAATAGCAGGGGCCTACGAGCAGTACTTC.

This chain links TRBV24-1 with TRBJ1-2, with a tentative D call TRBD1 (5 bases). The CDR3 totals 14 residues. Looked up from germline, CDR1 is KGHDR and CDR2 is SFDVKD. The V and J ends lost 6 bases and 5 bases respectively, with 15 bases between them. CDR3 in DNA: TGTGCCACCAGTCCTGGGGACCCCATTTATGGCTACACCTTC. Amino acid sequence: CATSPGDPIYGYTF.

This chain links TRBV11-3 with TRBJ2-7, with 10 bases matching TRBD2. Germline V gene sequence: CDR1 SGHNT, CDR2 YENEEA. Trimming at V came to 1 base and at J to 6 bases, leaving 3 bases not matched to a gene. The CDR3 length is 14 residues. CDR3 sequence reads: CASSLGGLASEQYF. The DNA for the CDR3 is TGTGCCAGCAGCTTAGGGGGACTAGCGAGCGAGCAGTACTTC.

This chain's CDR3 is CAWTVRNRGDYGYTF. CDR3 nucleotide sequence: TGTGCCTGGACTGTACGTAACAGGGGCGACTATGGCTACACCTTC. The chain employs TRBV30 and TRBJ1-2; the match to TRBD1 covers 7 bases. The V and J ends lost 4 bases and 3 bases, in that order; junction bases with no gene match: 11. From germline, CDR1 is GTSNPN and CDR2 SVGIG (reference sequence). CDR3 size: 15 residues.

The V gene is TRBV11-2, the J gene TRBJ2-3; perhaps TRBD2 as D (7 bases). The V gene lost 4 bases and the J gene lost 7 bases, with 21 bases spanning the gap. The CDR3 has 16 residues. Germline V gene data show CDR1 as SGHAT and CDR2 as FQNNGV. CDR3 region: CASSSTRGAPGYTQYF. The CDR3 region has the DNA TGTGCCAGCAGCTCAACCCGGGGGGCCCCAGGATATACGCAGTATTTT.

The chain employs TRBV5-5 and TRBJ2-7, with 8 bases fitting TRBD1. V dropped 4 bases and J dropped 2; count of bases not matched to a gene: 8. Germline V CDR1 and CDR2: SGHKS, YYEKEE (reference sequence). This CDR3 is built from 15 residues. CDR3 loop: CASSRQDRAAYEQYF. The CDR3 coding sequence is TGTGCCAGCAGCAGGCAGGACAGGGCCGCCTACGAGCAGTACTTC.

CDR3 sequence: CASSDVKSGNTIYF. The CDR3 nucleotides read TGTGCCAGCAGCGATGTAAAGTCTGGAAACACCATATATTTT. The rearrangement uses TRBV5-6 and TRBJ1-3; D is unresolved. Trimming took 4 bases from V and 1 from J, leaving 9 bases between them. The germline V gene encodes CDR1 SGHDT and CDR2 YYEEEE. This CDR3 is 14 amino acids long.

This chain uses TRBV30 with TRBJ2-7, with D perhaps matching TRBD1 (6 bases). V was trimmed by 8 bases and J by 5 bases, leaving 16 bases between them. This CDR3 has 12 amino acids. In germline, CDR1 is GTSNPN, CDR2 SVGIG (reference sequence). The CDR3 region has the DNA TGTGCCGGCGACGACAGGTTCGACGAGCAGTACTTC. Translation gives CAGDDRFDEQYF.